This T cell receptor beta chain was documented in a study of blood T cell repertoires in COVID-19. Study context: The United States, Italy and Spain were the sources of the acute and convalescent COVID-19 samples. T cells, B-cell-depleted T cells, or PBMCs provided the cDNA or gDNA that served as material.

In the source study's methods: Reference gene primer amplification gave estimated nucleated cell counts. The protocol was immunoSEQ multiplex PCR, while the TCRdb copy is restricted to in-frame clones and leaves out a portion. Clone size and the V and J calls come from that table; the DNA yielded D and trimming. The sample lists fewer than 150,000 clones; more than 70% were seen once. Germline CDR1 and CDR2: DFQATT and SNEGSKA (reference sequence). The CDR3 runs to 12 residues. Unmatched junction bases numbered 6, after V lost 3 bases and J lost 12 bases. Sequencing used peripheral blood. The origin of this receptor is a human donor in a cohort sampled during active COVID-19. The chain is built from TRBV20-1 and TRBJ1-4; 8 bases fit TRBD1. CDR3 sequence reads: CSASPAQGELFF. As DNA, the CDR3 is TGCAGTGCTAGTCCGGCACAGGGGGAACTGTTTTTT.